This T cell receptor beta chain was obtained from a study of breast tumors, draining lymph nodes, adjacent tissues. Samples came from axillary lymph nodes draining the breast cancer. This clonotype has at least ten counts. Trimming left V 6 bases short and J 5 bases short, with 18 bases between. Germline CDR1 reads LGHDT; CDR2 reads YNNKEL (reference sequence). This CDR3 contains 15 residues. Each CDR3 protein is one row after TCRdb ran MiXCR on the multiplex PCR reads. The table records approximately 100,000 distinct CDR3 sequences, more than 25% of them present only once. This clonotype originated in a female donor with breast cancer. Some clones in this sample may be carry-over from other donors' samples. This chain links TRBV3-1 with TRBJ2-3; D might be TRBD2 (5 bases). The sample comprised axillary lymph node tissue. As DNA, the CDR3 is TGTGCCAGCAGGACGAATCGGGGTTGGGGAGATACGCAGTATTTT. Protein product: CASRTNRGWGDTQYF.